These 7 T cell receptor beta chains came from one sample sequenced in a study of neoadjuvant anti-PD-1 for oral cavity cancer. Clones were read by immunoSEQ multiplex PCR, and TCRdb kept only the in-frame ones, dropping some. The table has about 32,000 clones, roughly 85% seen once. Time point described: after neoadjuvant nivolumab, at surgical resection. Sequenced material: PBMCs, taken after nivolumab (anti-PD-1) treatment. These receptors all come from a person between 40 and 80 years old with oral cavity squamous cell carcinoma.

This chain joins TRBV6-1 and TRBJ1-1; the match to TRBD1 covers 12 bases. Trimming cost V 2 bases and J 3 bases; bases outside gene matches: 7. Germline V CDR1 and CDR2: MNHNS, SASEGT. The CDR3 consists of 17 residues. The DNA of the CDR3 is TGTGCCAGCAGTGAATCATTTGGGACAGGGGGCTACACTGAAGCTTTCTTT. Its protein is CASSESFGTGGYTEAFF.

This chain uses TRBV11-2 with TRBJ1-2, with D possibly matching TRBD1 (5 bases). This CDR3 contains 15 residues. Trimming removed 1 base at V and 3 bases at J, with 12 bases between. The germline V gene encodes CDR1 SGHAT and CDR2 FQNNGV. The CDR3: CASSLVLMGDYGYTF. As DNA, the CDR3 is TGTGCCAGCAGCTTAGTTTTGATGGGGGACTATGGCTACACCTTC.

This clone was seen more than once but under ten times. V is TRBV7-3 and J is TRBJ1-1; D might be TRBD1 (5 bases). With 3 bases removed from V and 3 bases from J, the gap between germline ends came to 11 bases. This CDR3 is 14 amino acids long. Germline CDR1 reads SGHTA; CDR2 reads FQGTGA. The CDR3 DNA sequence: TGTGCCAGCAGCTTGGAGCGGGGGGACACTGAAGCTTTCTTT. It encodes CASSLERGDTEAFF. The full variable domain, in which reference TRBV7-3 and TRBJ1-1 provide the parts outside the CDR3, is GAGVSQTPSNKVTEKGKYVELRCDPISGHTALYWYRQSLGQGPEFLIYFQGTGAADDSGLPNDRFFAVRPEGSVSTLKIQRTERGDSAVYLCASSLERGDTEAFFGQGTRLTVV.

This chain connects TRBV6-5 to TRBJ1-5, with 7 bases fitting TRBD1. The junction had 6 bases not matched to a gene; V was cut back by 5 bases and J by 2 bases. The CDR3 is made up of 15 amino acids. Germline V gene data show CDR1 as MNHEY and CDR2 as SVGAGI. The CDR3 here is CASSKDRDRNQPQHF. CDR3 DNA: TGTGCCAGCAGTAAAGACAGGGATCGCAATCAGCCCCAGCATTTT.

The chain is built from TRBV5-6 and TRBJ1-2, with TRBD1 matching over 9 bases. The CDR3 runs 14 residues. V was clipped by 0 bases and J by 5 bases; unmatched bases: 2. Looked up from germline, CDR1 is SGHDT and CDR2 is YYEEEE. This CDR3 reads CASSLADRGYGYTF. Written as DNA, the CDR3 is TGTGCCAGCAGCTTGGCGGACAGGGGATATGGCTACACCTTC.

Here the CDR3 reads CASSDLEGRGTGELFF. The CDR3, as DNA: TGTGCCAGTAGTGACCTCGAGGGGCGAGGTACCGGGGAGCTGTTTTTT. J is TRBJ2-2 and V is TRBV19; D tentatively fits TRBD1 or TRBD2 (5 bases each). Germline CDR1 and CDR2: LNHDA and SQIVND (reference sequence). The V and J ends lost 5 bases and 5 bases respectively, with 18 bases between them. The CDR3 is 16 amino acids.

The chain employs TRBV4-1 and TRBJ2-5; no definite D call. The J call may be incorrect, as the DNA end agrees better with TRBJ2-7. Germline assignment: CDR1 MGHRA and CDR2 YSYEKL. The length of the CDR3 is 13 residues. CDR3 in amino acids: CASSQSETYEQYF. DNA of the CDR3: TGCGCCAGCAGCCAGTCAGAGACCTACGAGCAGTACTTC.